This T cell receptor (beta chain) is from a study of shared clonotypes between healthy human individuals. Concerning this clone: This same CDR3 is encoded by further DNA sequences in the sample.

CDR1 is SGHRS, CDR2 YFSETQ, per germline. The CDR3 is 13 residues long. Deletions cut 4 bases from V and 2 bases from J, with 9 bases between. The table came from immunoSEQ multiplex PCR; TCRdb's copy has only in-frame clones and leaves some out. The table records more than 2,000,000 clones, roughly nine tenths of them present only once. The clonotype originates from a man between 18 and 29 years old in good health. Material: naive CD4+ T cells sorted from blood. Subset meaning: CD45RA+ positively selected. The chain couples TRBV5-1 to TRBJ1-2; D is unclear. CDR3 region: CASSPRVNYGYTF. DNA for the CDR3: TGCGCCAGCAGCCCCCGGGTCAACTATGGCTACACCTTC.